The rows below give T cell receptor beta chains drawn from one sample of a study of CD8 T cells in Susac syndrome. TCRdb reprocessed the immunoSEQ multiplex PCR reads via MiXCR and lists one record per CDR3 protein. The top ten clones hold around 0.07% of a sample with 200,000 to 250,000 distinct CDR3 sequences, over 85% of them seen once. The sequencing input was CD4+ T cells from PBMCs. The receptors shown here come from a human donor with multiple sclerosis. CDR3s include the opening cysteine and the closing phenylalanine or tryptophan. Each record gives: J gene, V gene, clone size, CDR3 protein. A row's size may be missing; if present it is once, few, many or a size class.

j_gene: TRBJ2-2
v_gene: TRBV12-3/TRBV12-4
abundance: once
CDR3aa: CASSPPAGANTGELFF

j_gene: TRBJ1-2
v_gene: TRBV28
abundance: once
CDR3aa: CASSPQTGGGYGYTF

j_gene: TRBJ1-4
v_gene: TRBV21-1
abundance: -
CDR3aa: CARSRANEKLFF

j_gene: TRBJ1-1
v_gene: TRBV19
abundance: -
CDR3aa: CASRWAGVDTEAFF

j_gene: TRBJ1-1
v_gene: TRBV24-1
abundance: -
CDR3aa: CATSDVGPLGTEAFF

j_gene: TRBJ2-1
v_gene: TRBV11-2
abundance: -
CDR3aa: CASSRTSGRASSYNEQFF

j_gene: TRBJ1-5
v_gene: TRBV20-1
abundance: once
CDR3aa: CSARVQGEDVGNQPQHF

j_gene: TRBJ1-6
v_gene: TRBV7-2
abundance: -
CDR3aa: CASSLVFGNSPLHF

j_gene: TRBJ2-2
v_gene: TRBV2
abundance: once
CDR3aa: CASSVWDQNTGELFF

j_gene: TRBJ2-5
v_gene: TRBV20-1
abundance: -
CDR3aa: CSARPLGETQYF

j_gene: TRBJ2-1
v_gene: TRBV19
abundance: -
CDR3aa: CASSGSPAGVVNNEQFF

j_gene: TRBJ1-4
v_gene: TRBV12-3/TRBV12-4
abundance: -
CDR3aa: CASSLAMAGENEKLFF

j_gene: TRBJ2-1
v_gene: TRBV2
abundance: -
CDR3aa: CASIRRASSYNEQFF

j_gene: TRBJ2-1
v_gene: TRBV12-3/TRBV12-4
abundance: -
CDR3aa: CASSPLDEQFF

j_gene: TRBJ2-5
v_gene: TRBV7-3
abundance: -
CDR3aa: CASSPNPGPTETQYF

j_gene: TRBJ1-2
v_gene: TRBV19
abundance: -
CDR3aa: CASSRKAGSYGYTF

j_gene: TRBJ2-2
v_gene: TRBV11-2
abundance: once
CDR3aa: CASSLGGGPGELFF

j_gene: TRBJ2-1
v_gene: TRBV15
abundance: -
CDR3aa: CATSRAQGGEQFF

j_gene: TRBJ2-2
v_gene: TRBV4-2
abundance: -
CDR3aa: CASSQDQSGELFF

j_gene: TRBJ2-1
v_gene: TRBV18
abundance: once
CDR3aa: CASSPLARPYNEQFF

j_gene: TRBJ1-1
v_gene: TRBV29-1
abundance: -
CDR3aa: CSVEARLNTEAFF

j_gene: TRBJ2-1
v_gene: TRBV6-1
abundance: -
CDR3aa: CASRREKLPYNEQFF

j_gene: TRBJ1-3
v_gene: TRBV15
abundance: once
CDR3aa: CATSRDLGSGNTIYF

j_gene: TRBJ1-1
v_gene: TRBV2
abundance: -
CDR3aa: CASRGQGEVTEAFF

j_gene: TRBJ2-3
v_gene: TRBV28
abundance: -
CDR3aa: CASGVREGLTDTQYF

j_gene: TRBJ2-7
v_gene: TRBV6-2/TRBV6-3
abundance: -
CDR3aa: CASSPSRTGGGEQYF

j_gene: TRBJ1-5
v_gene: TRBV20-1
abundance: -
CDR3aa: CSARSPGRGNQPQHF

j_gene: TRBJ2-5
v_gene: TRBV5-1
abundance: -
CDR3aa: CASSLKGQVETQYF

j_gene: TRBJ2-5
v_gene: TRBV5-1
abundance: few
CDR3aa: CASSPPGQGAPGQETQYF

j_gene: TRBJ2-1
v_gene: TRBV3-1
abundance: -
CDR3aa: CASSRFPGAPYNEQFF

j_gene: TRBJ1-3
v_gene: TRBV7-9
abundance: -
CDR3aa: CASSLVLQGRGNTIYF

j_gene: TRBJ1-2
v_gene: TRBV29-1
abundance: -
CDR3aa: CSVVGPGYGYTF

j_gene: TRBJ1-3
v_gene: TRBV12-3/TRBV12-4
abundance: -
CDR3aa: CASSLGGAGNTIYF

j_gene: TRBJ2-2
v_gene: TRBV25-1
abundance: -
CDR3aa: CASARQNVNTGELFF

j_gene: TRBJ2-5
v_gene: TRBV12-5
abundance: -
CDR3aa: CASGLASPEGRETQYF

j_gene: TRBJ2-5
v_gene: TRBV12-3/TRBV12-4
abundance: -
CDR3aa: CASSPQAGVETQYF

j_gene: TRBJ1-1
v_gene: TRBV6-1
abundance: -
CDR3aa: CASSVTRGDTEAFF

j_gene: TRBJ1-5
v_gene: TRBV6-2/TRBV6-3
abundance: once
CDR3aa: CASRTQWEGTGQPQHF

j_gene: TRBJ1-3
v_gene: TRBV9
abundance: -
CDR3aa: CASSEGHWGAGNTIYF

j_gene: TRBJ2-5
v_gene: TRBV20-1
abundance: -
CDR3aa: CSASRPGTRKETQYF

j_gene: TRBJ2-2
v_gene: TRBV2
abundance: once
CDR3aa: CASNRNTGELFF

j_gene: TRBJ2-2
v_gene: TRBV5-1
abundance: -
CDR3aa: CASSLGRTTTGELFF

j_gene: TRBJ1-4
v_gene: TRBV6-6
abundance: -
CDR3aa: CASSYSIAGASEKLFF

j_gene: TRBJ2-2
v_gene: TRBV20-1
abundance: -
CDR3aa: CSARDRDRTGTGELFF

j_gene: TRBJ1-2
v_gene: TRBV19
abundance: -
CDR3aa: CASTSLWGLGYTF

j_gene: TRBJ1-1
v_gene: TRBV20-1
abundance: -
CDR3aa: CSATDDSEAFF

j_gene: TRBJ1-1
v_gene: TRBV9
abundance: -
CDR3aa: CASSSGARDRNTEAFF

j_gene: TRBJ1-1
v_gene: TRBV16
abundance: -
CDR3aa: CASRRISGLSGGTEAFF

j_gene: TRBJ2-7
v_gene: TRBV6-4
abundance: -
CDR3aa: CASSEQGGPYEQYF

j_gene: TRBJ1-2
v_gene: TRBV28
abundance: -
CDR3aa: CASWENYGYTF

j_gene: TRBJ2-1
v_gene: TRBV29-1
abundance: -
CDR3aa: CSVSIGSGNEQFF

j_gene: TRBJ1-2
v_gene: TRBV27
abundance: -
CDR3aa: CASRPMGDYGYTF

j_gene: TRBJ1-5
v_gene: TRBV2
abundance: -
CDR3aa: CASSPIGTVYQPQHF

j_gene: TRBJ1-6
v_gene: TRBV10-1
abundance: -
CDR3aa: CASSEGQGAPIHF

j_gene: TRBJ1-2
v_gene: TRBV27
abundance: once
CDR3aa: CASSTGGFGYTF

j_gene: TRBJ2-5
v_gene: TRBV5-1
abundance: few
CDR3aa: CASSLGSGETQYF

j_gene: TRBJ2-7
v_gene: TRBV2
abundance: -
CDR3aa: CASSGTASYEQYF

j_gene: TRBJ1-2
v_gene: TRBV6-5
abundance: -
CDR3aa: CASSSPRQDRGLVGYGYTF